Listed below are T cell receptor beta chains from one sample, sequenced in a study of cytomegalovirus exposure and HLA in healthy donors. The data were produced by immunoSEQ multiplex PCR, yet TCRdb's version contains in-frame clones alone and is incomplete. The sample has roughly 100,000 clones, around four fifths seen once. Sequencing was carried out using PBMCs. The receptors derive from a woman in her 40s in good health and CMV-seropositive. CDR3s include the opening cysteine and the closing phenylalanine or tryptophan. Fields, in order: J gene, clone size, V gene, D gene, CDR3 DNA, CDR3 protein. The D gene is left open where the match is weak. The listing skips clone size in some rows; elsewhere it reads once, few, many or a size class.

>TRBJ2-5|once|TRBV6-6|NA
TGTGCCAGCACCTTCCCAGGGGTTGGGGAGACCCAGTACTTC
CASTFPGVGETQYF
>TRBJ2-7|NA|TRBV10-2|TRBD1
TGCGCCAGCAGTCCGGGACAGGGTTTCGAGCAGTACTTC
CASSPGQGFEQYF
>TRBJ2-7|NA|TRBV7-6|NA
TGTGCCAGCAGCTTATTGTGGCCGGGAGTCTACGAGCAGTACTTC
CASSLLWPGVYEQYF
>TRBJ2-1|NA|TRBV7-7|TRBD2
TGTGCCAGCAGCTTAAATGGGAGGCTAGCGGCTTACAATGAGCAGTTCTTC
CASSLNGRLAAYNEQFF
>TRBJ1-1|NA|TRBV14|TRBD1
TGTGCCAGCAGCCAACAGGGGGCGATCACTGAAGCTTTCTTT
CASSQQGAITEAFF
>TRBJ2-3|NA|TRBV4-3|NA
TGCGCCAGCAGCCAAGTCGCGGGAGATACGCAGTATTTT
CASSQVAGDTQYF
>TRBJ2-1|few|TRBV19|NA
TGTGCCAGTAGTATAGATGTAGCGCGGCGTAACAATGAGCAGTTCTTC
CASSIDVARRNNEQFF
>TRBJ1-1|NA|TRBV6-6|NA
TGTGCCAGCAGTTACGGGGGGGGGCGAAGAGTCACTGAAGCTTTCTTT
CASSYGGGRRVTEAFF
>TRBJ2-5|NA|TRBV28|NA
TGTGCCAGCAGTTCTCGGGAGACCCAGTACTTC
CASSSRETQYF
>TRBJ2-3|NA|TRBV11-2|TRBD1
TGTGCCAGCAGCCCTGGGACAGGGGGCTGGACAGATACGCAGTATTTT
CASSPGTGGWTDTQYF
>TRBJ2-5|few|TRBV28|TRBD1
TGTGCCAGCAGTTCAGGGGGAAACCAAGAGACCCAGTACTTC
CASSSGGNQETQYF
>TRBJ2-7|once|TRBV29-1|NA
TGCAGCGTTGGCGGCGTCTCCTACGAGCAGTACTTC
CSVGGVSYEQYF
>TRBJ2-7|NA|TRBV6-6|TRBD1
TGTGCCAGCAGTTCTCACGTAGGGGGCCACTACGAGCAGTACTTC
CASSSHVGGHYEQYF
>TRBJ1-5|NA|TRBV9|NA
TGTGCCAGCAGCGTAGAGCCGGGGAGGGAACAGCCCCAGCATTTT
CASSVEPGREQPQHF
>TRBJ1-1|NA|TRBV7-2|TRBD1
TGTGCCAGCAGCTTAGCAAGGCAGGGGGCGACTGAAGCTTTCTTT
CASSLARQGATEAFF
>TRBJ2-4|NA|TRBV15|NA
TGTGCCACCAGCAGAGACTATCGGCAGGAAAACATTCAGTACTTC
CATSRDYRQENIQYF
>TRBJ2-1|few|TRBV5-1|NA
TGCGCCAGCAGCTTGGCCGGGGGGCGAGCCCTGAGGCACGATGAGCAGTTCTTC
CASSLAGGRALRHDEQFF
>TRBJ2-1|NA|TRBV7-2|NA
TGTGCCAGCAGCTTAGTTCGCGGGAATGAGCAGTTCTTC
CASSLVRGNEQFF
>TRBJ2-1|NA|TRBV12-5|NA
TGTGCTAGTGGTTTGGGGGGGCTGCGCTCATTTGGTGAGCAGTTCTTC
CASGLGGLRSFGEQFF
>TRBJ1-2|few|TRBV6-1|NA
TGTGCCAGCACCCTACTAGGAGTTTATAACTATGGCTACACCTTC
CASTLLGVYNYGYTF
>TRBJ1-1|few|TRBV5-6|NA
TGTGCCAGCAGATCACCAGGGGCTGAAGCTTTCTTT
CASRSPGAEAFF
>TRBJ2-4|few|TRBV27|NA
TGTGCCAGCAGTACGGGTTCTCGGGAGATGTCCAAAAACATTCAGTACTTC
CASSTGSREMSKNIQYF
>TRBJ2-5|NA|TRBV2|NA
TGTGCCAGCAAGGGGCGGACGGAGACCCAGTACTTC
CASKGRTETQYF
>TRBJ1-5|NA|TRBV19|TRBD1
TGTGCCAGTAGTAGTAGGGCACAGGGGTCGGGACAGCCCCAGCATTTT
CASSSRAQGSGQPQHF